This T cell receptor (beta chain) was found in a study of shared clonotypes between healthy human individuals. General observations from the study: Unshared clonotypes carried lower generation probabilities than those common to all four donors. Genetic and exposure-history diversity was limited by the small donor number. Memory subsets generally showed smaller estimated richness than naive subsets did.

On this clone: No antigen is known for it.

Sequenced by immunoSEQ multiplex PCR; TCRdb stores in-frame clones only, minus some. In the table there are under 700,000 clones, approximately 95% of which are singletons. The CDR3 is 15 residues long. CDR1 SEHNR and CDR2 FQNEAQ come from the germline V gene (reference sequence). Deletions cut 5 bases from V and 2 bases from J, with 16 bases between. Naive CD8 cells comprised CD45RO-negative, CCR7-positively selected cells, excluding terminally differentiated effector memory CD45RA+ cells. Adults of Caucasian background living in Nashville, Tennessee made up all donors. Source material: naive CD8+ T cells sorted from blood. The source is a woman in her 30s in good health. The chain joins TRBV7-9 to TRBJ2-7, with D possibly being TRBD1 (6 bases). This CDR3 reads CASSGPETGAYEQYF. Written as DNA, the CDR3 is TGTGCCAGCAGCGGGCCTGAGACAGGAGCCTACGAGCAGTACTTC.